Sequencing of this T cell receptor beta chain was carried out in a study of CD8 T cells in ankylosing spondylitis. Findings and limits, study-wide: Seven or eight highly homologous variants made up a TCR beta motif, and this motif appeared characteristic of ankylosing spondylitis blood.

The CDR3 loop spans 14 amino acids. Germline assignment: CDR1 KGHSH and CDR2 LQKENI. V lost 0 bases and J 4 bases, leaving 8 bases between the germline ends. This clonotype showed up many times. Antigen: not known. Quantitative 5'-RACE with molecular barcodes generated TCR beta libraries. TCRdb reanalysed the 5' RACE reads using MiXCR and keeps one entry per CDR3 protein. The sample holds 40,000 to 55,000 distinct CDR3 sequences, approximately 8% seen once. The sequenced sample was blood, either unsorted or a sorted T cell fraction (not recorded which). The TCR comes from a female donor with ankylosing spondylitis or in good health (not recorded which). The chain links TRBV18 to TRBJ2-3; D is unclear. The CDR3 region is CASSPPLLPDTQYF. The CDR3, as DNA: TGTGCCAGCTCACCACCTTTGTTGCCAGATACGCAGTATTTT.